Following are 27 T cell receptor beta chains from one sample sequenced in a study of blood T cell repertoires in COVID-19. The method was immunoSEQ multiplex PCR; TCRdb's version includes in-frame clones alone and lacks a portion of them. The sample contains approximately 94,000 clones, roughly 79% of which appear only once. The specimen was peripheral blood. The receptors were gathered from a woman in her seventies with acute or convalescent COVID-19.

The chain is built from TRBV7-6 and TRBJ1-1, with D perhaps matching TRBD1 (6 bases). V lost 5 bases and J lost 3, with 16 bases in between. Germline CDR1 SGHVS, CDR2 FNYEAQ. The CDR3 totals 15 residues. In nucleotides, the CDR3 is TGTGCCAGCAGCCGGGCCAGGGGAATGGACACTGAAGCTTTCTTT. Protein sequence: CASSRARGMDTEAFF.

The chain joins TRBV9 to TRBJ1-2; a weak D match, TRBD1 (5 bases). V dropped 0 bases and J dropped 4 bases, with 10 bases sitting between them. The length of the CDR3 is 14 residues. CDR1 and CDR2 (germline): SGDLS, YYNGEE. CDR3 region: CASSVVQDGYGYTF. The CDR3 DNA reads as TGTGCCAGCAGCGTAGTACAGGATGGCTATGGCTACACCTTC.

The chain joins TRBV12-5 to TRBJ1-4; 11 positions match TRBD1. CDR1 is LGHNT and CDR2 is FRNRAP in the germline V gene. The CDR3 consists of 16 residues. After removal of 2 bases from V and 11 bases from J, the junction contained 10 bases not matched to a gene. This chain's CDR3 is CASGLYLGQGVEKLFF. DNA of the CDR3: TGTGCTAGTGGTTTGTACCTGGGACAGGGGGTCGAGAAACTGTTTTTT.

The count of this clone is one. The chain carries TRBV27 and TRBJ1-5; 7 bases are shared with TRBD1. Germline CDR1 reads MNHEY; CDR2 reads SMNVEV (reference sequence). J lost 5 bases, V lost 5 bases, and 3 bases had no gene match. The CDR3 is made up of 13 amino acids. Here the CDR3 reads CASSRGRDQPQHF. The CDR3 nucleotides are TGTGCCAGCAGTAGGGGGCGAGATCAGCCCCAGCATTTT.

The chain recombines TRBV2 with TRBJ1-5, with 9 bases lining up with TRBD1. The V and J ends lost 3 bases and 6 bases, in that order; junction bases with no gene match: 3. Germline-derived CDR1 and CDR2 are SNHLY and FYNNEI. The CDR3 extends over 14 amino acids. CDR3 nucleotide sequence: TGTGCCAGCAGTGACGACAGGGGGAGTCAGCCCCAGCATTTT. Its translation is CASSDDRGSQPQHF. Full variable domain (rest looked up from reference TRBV2 and TRBJ1-5): EPEVTQTPSHQVTQMGQEVILRCVPISNHLYFYWYRQILGQKVEFLVSFYNNEISEKSEIFDDQFSVERPDGSNFTLKIRSTKLEDSAMYFCASSDDRGSQPQHFGDGTRLSIL.

The chain links TRBV6-5 to TRBJ2-7, with TRBD2 matching over 12 bases. Germline V CDR1 and CDR2: MNHEY, SVGAGI. V was pared by 6 bases and J by 4 bases, with 4 bases of the junction left unmatched. The CDR3 spans 14 residues. CDR3 nucleotides: TGTGCCAGCAGAGCTAGCGGGGGGGCTTACGAGCAGTACTTC. This codes for CASRASGGAYEQYF.

This chain uses TRBV6-6 with TRBJ2-1; perhaps TRBD1 as D (5 bases). The CDR3 has 17 residues. Trimming removed 5 bases at V and 6 bases at J, with 23 bases between. Looked up from germline, CDR1 is MNHNY and CDR2 is SVGAGI (reference sequence). The CDR3 reads CASSPRAQGTPSNEQFF. As DNA, the CDR3 is TGTGCCAGCAGTCCTAGGGCTCAGGGTACCCCATCCAATGAGCAGTTCTTC.

The rearrangement uses TRBV24-1 and TRBJ2-1, with a tentative D call TRBD1 (6 bases). V lost 5 bases to trimming and J lost 5 bases, with 9 bases between them. Germline CDR1 is KGHDR and CDR2 is SFDVKD. The CDR3 covers 13 residues. CDR3 bases: TGTGCCACCAGTGCAAGGACAGACAATGAGCAGTTCTTC. This gives the protein CATSARTDNEQFF.

The V call is TRBV18, the J call TRBJ1-1, with D maybe TRBD1 (5 bases). This CDR3 is built from 13 residues. Germline V gives CDR1 KGHSH, CDR2 LQKENI. Deletions cut 6 bases from V and 4 bases from J, with 12 bases between. For the CDR3, the DNA is TGTGCCAGCTCCACGGCTAGGGGCACTGAAGCTTTCTTT. This codes for CASSTARGTEAFF.

The CDR3 DNA is TGCGCCAGCAGCTTGGAGTCGGGAGGAACTGAAGCTTTCTTT. Its translation: CASSLESGGTEAFF. The genes are TRBV5-1 and TRBJ1-1; no clear D gene. Per germline, CDR1 SGHRS and CDR2 YFSETQ. The CDR3 extends over 14 amino acids. The V and J ends lost 0 bases and 5 bases respectively, with 11 bases between them.

This clone was detected only once. The V call is TRBV5-1, the J call TRBJ1-2, with D perhaps TRBD1 (5 bases). The V end lost 4 bases, the J end lost 4 bases, and 17 bases lay between the germline ends. The V gene's germline CDR1 is SGHRS and CDR2 YFSETQ. The CDR3 is made up of 15 amino acids. The CDR3 sequence is CASSPGGGVTYGYTF. Written as DNA, the CDR3 is TGCGCCAGCAGCCCCGGGGGAGGAGTTACCTATGGCTACACCTTC.

V usage is TRBV28 and J usage is TRBJ2-7; 8 positions agree with TRBD2. The V segment lost 4 bases and the J segment 3 bases; nucleotides outside the gene matches: 8. The CDR3 extends over 15 amino acids. Germline V lookup: CDR1 MDHEN, CDR2 SYDVKM. The CDR3 DNA reads as TGTGCCAGCAGTTCTAGTGGGGGACTAGGCTACGAGCAGTACTTC. It translates to CASSSSGGLGYEQYF.

The CDR3: CASSPNSGREQFF. CDR3 sequence (DNA): TGCGCCAGCAGCCCCAACTCGGGTCGGGAGCAGTTCTTC. The chain recombines TRBV5-1 with TRBJ2-1; D unclear. The CDR3 is 13 amino acids. CDR1 is SGHRS, CDR2 YFSETQ, per germline. V was trimmed by 4 bases and J by 10 bases, leaving 15 bases between them.

In its sample, this clone was seen once. The chain combines TRBV6-4 with TRBJ1-2; possible D gene TRBD1, 5 bases. Looked up from germline, CDR1 is MRHNA and CDR2 is SNTAGT. V lost 6 bases and J 8 bases, leaving 10 bases between the germline ends. This CDR3 region has 11 residues. DNA for the CDR3: TGTGCCAGCAGCCAGGGTTGGGGCTACACCTTC. It specifies CASSQGWGYTF.

The V and J genes are TRBV6-5 and TRBJ2-1, with TRBD2 matching over 7 bases. CDR1 is MNHEY and CDR2 is SVGAGI in the germline V gene. The CDR3 extends over 13 amino acids. V was pared by 0 bases and J by 9 bases, with 2 bases of the junction left unmatched. In DNA form, the CDR3 reads TGTGCCAGCAGTTACTCGCCTAGCGGTGAGCAGTTCTTC. This translates into CASSYSPSGEQFF.

The genes are TRBV19 and TRBJ1-6; TRBD1 aligns across 7 bases. This CDR3 region has 15 residues. V lost 3 bases to trimming and J lost 5 bases; unmatched junction nucleotides: 4. CDR1 LNHDA and CDR2 SQIVND come from the germline V gene (reference sequence). CDR3 DNA sequence: TGTGCCAGTAGTATCTGGGACAGAGATAATTCACCCCTCCACTTT. The encoded protein is CASSIWDRDNSPLHF.

The chain combines TRBV7-9 with TRBJ1-2; 10 nucleotides align to TRBD1. Germline loops: CDR1 SEHNR, CDR2 FQNEAQ (reference sequence). With 4 bases clipped from V and 3 bases from J, the junction kept 5 bases outside the gene matches. The CDR3 consists of 15 residues. CDR3 in DNA: TGTGCCAGCAGCTATGGACAGGGGGTGGACTATGGCTACACCTTC. Translation gives CASSYGQGVDYGYTF.

The rearrangement uses TRBV19 and TRBJ1-5, with TRBD1 matching 9 bases. CDR1 LNHDA and CDR2 SQIVND come from the germline V gene (reference sequence). This CDR3 is built from 16 residues. The V segment lost 4 bases and the J segment 4 bases; nucleotides outside the gene matches: 8. The CDR3 reads CASSTGQGSLNQPQHF. CDR3 bases: TGTGCCAGTAGTACAGGACAGGGGTCTTTAAATCAGCCCCAGCATTTT.

V is TRBV5-4 and J is TRBJ2-7; D perhaps matches TRBD1 (6 bases). With 4 bases removed from V and 9 bases from J, the gap between germline ends came to 17 bases. This CDR3 has 13 amino acids. CDR1 is SGHNT, CDR2 YYREEE, per germline (reference sequence). The CDR3 DNA is TGTGCCAGCAGCCGTGAGCAGGGGAGCGGGCAGTACTTC. It yields the protein CASSREQGSGQYF.

This chain links TRBV19 with TRBJ2-7; TRBD1 aligns across 8 bases. Germline CDR1 reads LNHDA; CDR2 reads SQIVND (reference sequence). J lost 2 bases, V lost 5 bases, and 5 bases had no gene match. The CDR3 is made up of 14 amino acids. CDR3 loop: CASSSKDRAYEQYF. DNA of the CDR3: TGTGCCAGTAGTTCCAAGGACAGGGCCTACGAGCAGTACTTC.

This clone appeared once. The J gene is TRBJ1-5, the V gene TRBV4-3; D is uncertain. V was shortened by 0 bases and J by 7 bases, with 10 bases between the two germline ends. Per germline, CDR1 LGHNA and CDR2 YSLEER. This CDR3 contains 14 residues. The CDR3, as DNA: TGCGCCAGCAGCCAAGATCTGCCGGGGCAGCCCCAGCATTTT. This codes for CASSQDLPGQPQHF.

This clone was picked up one time. V gene TRBV5-4 combines with J gene TRBJ2-2; D unresolved. The CDR3 contains 16 residues. Looked up from germline, CDR1 is SGHNT and CDR2 is YYREEE (reference sequence). The V gene lost 0 bases and the J gene lost 4 bases, with 13 bases spanning the gap. The chain's CDR3 is CASSLEPGPATGELFF. The DNA for the CDR3 is TGTGCCAGCAGCTTGGAACCTGGGCCGGCCACCGGGGAGCTGTTTTTT.

The chain links TRBV2 to TRBJ2-2, with TRBD1 matching over 7 bases. The germline V gene encodes CDR1 SNHLY and CDR2 FYNNEI. Germline trimming cut 4 bases from V and 6 bases from J; bases unmatched to any gene: 8. The CDR3 loop spans 15 amino acids. This CDR3 is CASSGDSLDPGELFF. CDR3 nucleotide sequence: TGTGCCAGCAGTGGGGACAGCCTGGACCCCGGGGAGCTGTTTTTT.

This clone appeared once. The CDR3 sequence is CASSSTVSPETQYF. Written as DNA, the CDR3 is TGTGCCAGCAGCTCCACAGTCAGTCCAGAGACCCAGTACTTC. The rearrangement uses TRBV11-2 and TRBJ2-5; D unclear. Deletions cut 4 bases from V and 4 bases from J, with 13 bases between. This CDR3 is 14 amino acids long. Germline V CDR1 and CDR2: SGHAT, FQNNGV.

This clone has only a few counts. The chain combines TRBV5-1 with TRBJ1-6, with 9 bases that match TRBD1. V dropped 3 bases and J dropped 8; count of bases not matched to a gene: 3. CDR1 is SGHRS and CDR2 is YFSETQ in the germline V gene. The CDR3 is 14 residues long. The CDR3 DNA reads as TGCGCCAGCAGCTGGGACAGGGAGGATTCACCCCTCCACTTT. Protein: CASSWDREDSPLHF.

This clone was detected only once. The rearrangement links TRBV3-1 (or the pseudogene TRBV3-2) to TRBJ2-1; D possibly corresponds to TRBD2 (6 bases). The germline gives CDR1 LGHDT, CDR2 YNNKEL (reference sequence). Trimming left V 3 bases short and J 0 bases short, with 21 bases between. CDR3 length equals 19 residues. The CDR3 is CASSQPSPGRKGSYNEQFF. The CDR3 DNA sequence: TGTGCCAGCAGCCAGCCCTCTCCCGGGAGAAAGGGCTCCTACAATGAGCAGTTCTTC.

V usage is TRBV4-3 and J usage is TRBJ2-5; possible D gene TRBD2, 5 bases. Germline values: CDR1 LGHNA, CDR2 YSLEER. CDR3 length: 12 amino acids. V was trimmed by 0 bases and J by 7 bases, leaving 6 bases between them. CDR3 residues: CASSQDRGTQYF. The CDR3 coding sequence is TGCGCCAGCAGCCAAGACCGGGGGACCCAGTACTTC.